Here is one TCR beta chain with its context. Data came from immunoSEQ multiplex PCR; TCRdb stores just in-frame clones and leaves some out. The data contain about 130,000 clones, around 78% of them seen just once; the ten biggest clones take up 11%. This record belongs to a study of blood T cell repertoires in COVID-19. Germline loops: CDR1 LNHDA, CDR2 SQIVND (reference sequence). CDR3 length equals 15 residues. The V and J ends lost 2 bases and 8 bases, in that order; junction bases with no gene match: 7. The material sequenced was peripheral blood. The rearrangement uses TRBV19 and TRBJ2-1, with 9 bases lining up with TRBD1. The sequence was obtained from a human donor in a cohort sampled during active COVID-19. The CDR3 sequence: CASSISGQGFDEQFF. CDR3 DNA sequence: TGTGCCAGTAGTATATCAGGACAGGGGTTTGATGAGCAGTTCTTC. The full variable domain, in which reference TRBV19 and TRBJ2-1 provide the parts outside the CDR3, is DGGITQSPKYLFRKEGQNVTLSCEQNLNHDAMYWYRQDPGQGLRLIYYSQIVNDFQKGDIAEGYSVSREKKESFPLTVTSAQKNPTAFYLCASSISGQGFDEQFFGPGTRLTVL.